One sample yielded the 27 T cell receptor beta chains listed below, sequenced in a study of brain T cells in children with intractable seizures. TCRdb keeps only in-frame clones here, not all; method: immunoSEQ multiplex PCR. The sample yields about 320,000 clones, 93% seen once. Documented time point: blood from clinic visit 5 months post-surgery; TSC patient then seizure free. The starting material was peripheral blood, obtained about 5 months after surgery. The receptors stem from a boy under two years old with tuberous sclerosis and intractable seizures.

This chain joins TRBV5-4 and TRBJ1-6; weak D call: TRBD1 (6 bases). Per the germline V gene, CDR1 is SGHNT and CDR2 is YYREEE (reference sequence). The CDR3 is 16 amino acids. V lost 5 bases and J 8 bases, leaving 20 bases between the germline ends. In DNA, the CDR3 is TGTGCCAGCAGTTCCCTCGGGGGGCGCGCCGATTCACCCCTCCACTTT. It yields the protein CASSSLGGRADSPLHF. Full variable domain (missing parts from reference TRBV5-4 and TRBJ1-6): ETGVTQSPTHLIKTRGQQVTLRCSSQSGHNTVSWYQQALGQGPQFIFQYYREEENGRGNFPPRFSGLQFPNYSSELNVNALELDDSALYLCASSSLGGRADSPLHFGNGTRLTVT.

This chain links TRBV25-1 with TRBJ2-4; D might be TRBD2 (6 bases). The germline V gene has CDR1 MGHDK and CDR2 SYGVNS. There are 15 residues in the CDR3. V was shortened by 7 bases and J by 0 bases, with 13 bases between the two germline ends. Here the CDR3 reads CASTPPGVAKNIQYF. The CDR3 DNA reads as TGTGCCAGCACTCCACCGGGGGTAGCCAAAAACATTCAGTACTTC.

The chain combines TRBV18 with TRBJ2-3; tentatively, D is TRBD1 or TRBD2 (6 bases each). In germline, CDR1 is KGHSH, CDR2 LQKENI. The CDR3 is 19 amino acids. Trimming shortened V by 2 bases and J by 3 bases, and 24 bases separated the two germline ends. The CDR3 region has the DNA TGTGCCAGCTCACCAGTAAGGATGAAGCTGGGGGGCGGAACAGATACGCAGTATTTT. This encodes CASSPVRMKLGGGTDTQYF.

This clone was detected a few times. The rearrangement joins TRBV5-1 to TRBJ2-5, with TRBD1 as a possible D gene (5 bases). V lost 0 bases and J lost 2, with 11 bases in between. This CDR3 contains 15 residues. CDR1 and CDR2 from the germline V gene are SGHRS and YFSETQ. Written as DNA, the CDR3 is TGCGCCAGCAGCTTGGCGCCCCAGGGACAAGAGACCCAGTACTTC. This gives the protein CASSLAPQGQETQYF.

A single count supports this clone. The rearrangement links TRBV20-1 to TRBJ1-5; D ambiguous. Germline V gene sequence: CDR1 DFQATT, CDR2 SNEGSKA (reference sequence). The CDR3 spans 12 residues. V was clipped by 3 bases and J by 1 base, with 4 bases between them. This chain's CDR3 is CSASFSNQPQHF. CDR3 DNA: TGCAGTGCTAGTTTCAGCAATCAGCCCCAGCATTTT.

The chain is built from TRBV3-1 (or the pseudogene TRBV3-2) and TRBJ1-4, with D perhaps matching TRBD1 (5 bases). V was trimmed by 3 bases and J by 4 bases, leaving 18 bases between them. Germline V CDR1 and CDR2: LGHDT, YNNKEL (reference sequence). This CDR3 has 17 amino acids. This CDR3 is CASSHTGDGHINEKLFF. CDR3 DNA: TGTGCCAGCAGCCACACTGGGGACGGGCATATTAATGAAAAACTGTTTTTT.

The rearrangement uses TRBV3-1 (or the pseudogene TRBV3-2) and TRBJ2-7, with 8 bases identical to TRBD2. Germline V gene data show CDR1 as LGHDT and CDR2 as YNNKEL (reference sequence). The J segment lost 2 bases and the V segment lost 4 bases, leaving 7 bases of the junction unmatched. This CDR3 has 15 residues. The CDR3 DNA follows: TGTGCCAGCAGCCTCGGGCTAGCGGGTCCCTACGAGCAGTACTTC. Amino acids: CASSLGLAGPYEQYF.

This clone was found once. The chain employs TRBV24-1 and TRBJ2-1; the match to TRBD1 covers 9 bases. The CDR3 consists of 16 residues. The V segment lost 7 bases and the J segment 3 bases; nucleotides outside the gene matches: 9. CDR1 and CDR2 (germline): KGHDR, SFDVKD. CDR3 protein: CATSGNRDRDYNEQFF. The CDR3 DNA follows: TGTGCCACCAGCGGCAACCGGGACAGGGACTACAATGAGCAGTTCTTC.

The rearrangement uses TRBV6-2 or TRBV6-3 and TRBJ1-2; D is possibly TRBD1 (6 bases). V was cut by 0 bases and J by 8 bases, with 10 bases left in between. Germline CDR1 reads MNHEY; CDR2 reads SVGEGT. The CDR3 length is 13 residues. This CDR3 is CASSYSPGAGYTF. The DNA of the CDR3 is TGTGCCAGCAGTTACTCGCCGGGGGCGGGCTACACCTTC.

The genes are TRBV6-5 and TRBJ2-3; 9 bases are a match to TRBD2. After removal of 5 bases from V and 4 bases from J, the junction contained 4 bases not matched to a gene. Germline V gene lookup returns CDR1 MNHEY and CDR2 SVGAGI. The CDR3 consists of 14 residues. DNA for the CDR3: TGTGCCAGCAGTAGGGGACTAGCCTCAGATACGCAGTATTTT. It specifies CASSRGLASDTQYF.

The chain recombines TRBV20-1 with TRBJ2-1, with 7 positions matching TRBD2. The length of the CDR3 is 11 residues. CDR1 DFQATT and CDR2 SNEGSKA come from the germline V gene (reference sequence). The V gene end was trimmed by 6 bases and the J gene end by 12 bases; junction bases not matched to a gene: 8. The CDR3 DNA is TGCAGTGCCTTGATGATAGCGGGGCAGTTCTTC. Protein sequence: CSALMIAGQFF.

The rearrangement uses TRBV27 and TRBJ2-2, with 8 bases matching TRBD1. This CDR3 has 14 amino acids. Germline values: CDR1 MNHEY, CDR2 SMNVEV (reference sequence). V dropped 4 bases and J dropped 5; count of bases not matched to a gene: 3. CDR3 DNA sequence: TGTGCCAGCAGTTGGACAGGGAGGACCGGGGAGCTGTTTTTT. Protein product: CASSWTGRTGELFF.

The rearrangement links TRBV5-1 to TRBJ1-3; the D gene is possibly TRBD1 (5 bases). V was trimmed by 5 bases and J by 1 base, leaving 10 bases between them. Germline loops: CDR1 SGHRS, CDR2 YFSETQ. This CDR3 has 14 residues. Written as DNA, the CDR3 is TGCGCCAGCAGGTCCGGGGGTTCTGGAAACACCATATATTTT. Translating gives CASRSGGSGNTIYF. The full variable domain, completed using reference TRBV5-1 and TRBJ1-3, is KAGVTQTPRYLIKTRGQQVTLSCSPISGHRSVSWYQQTPGQGLQFLFEYFSETQRNKGNFPGRFSGRQFSNSRSEMNVSTLELGDSALYLCASRSGGSGNTIYFGEGSWLTVV.

The genes are TRBV7-9 and TRBJ1-4; 10 nucleotides align to TRBD1. Germline values: CDR1 SEHNR, CDR2 FQNEAQ (reference sequence). J gave up 8 bases and V 2 bases, and 11 bases lay outside the gene matches. The CDR3 is made up of 17 amino acids. The CDR3 region is CASSLPYRTGGREKLFF. In nucleotides, the CDR3 is TGTGCCAGCAGCTTACCCTACCGGACAGGGGGACGGGAAAAACTGTTTTTT.

In this sample, this clone turned up once. This rearrangement joins TRBV5-8 to TRBJ1-1, with TRBD1 matching over 7 bases. The J segment lost 5 bases and the V segment lost 5 bases, leaving 12 bases of the junction unmatched. Germline V gene sequence: CDR1 SGHTS, CDR2 YDEGEE. The CDR3 loop spans 15 amino acids. CDR3 residues: CASSRNKGGATEAFF. The CDR3 nucleotides are TGTGCCAGCAGTCGGAATAAAGGGGGCGCTACTGAAGCTTTCTTT. Filled out from reference TRBV5-8 and TRBJ1-1, the complete variable domain reads EAGVTQSPTHLIKTRGQQATLRCSPISGHTSVYWYQQALGLGLQFLLWYDEGEERNRGNFPPRFSGRQFPNYSSELNVNALELEDSALYLCASSRNKGGATEAFFGQGTRLTVV.

The chain has TRBV4-2 and TRBJ2-7; a possible D gene is TRBD1 (5 bases). The CDR3 runs 15 residues. V lost 5 bases, J lost 2 bases, and 16 bases lay in between. The V gene's germline CDR1 is LGHNA and CDR2 YNFKEQ. The CDR3 is CASSEGADKAYEQYF. In DNA, the CDR3 is TGTGCCAGCAGCGAAGGGGCAGACAAGGCCTACGAGCAGTACTTC.

The chain combines TRBV29-1 with TRBJ2-1; tentatively, D is TRBD2 (6 bases). CDR3 length: 14 residues. The V gene lost 7 bases and the J gene lost 5 bases, with 18 bases spanning the gap. CDR1 SQVTM and CDR2 ANQGSEA come from the germline V gene. The CDR3 reads CSGAGTLLHNEQFF. CDR3 DNA: TGCAGCGGTGCCGGGACTCTGCTCCACAATGAGCAGTTCTTC.

This clone appeared a single time. V and J are TRBV3-1 (or the pseudogene TRBV3-2) and TRBJ1-6; 8 bases are a match to TRBD1. The trim removed 0 bases at V and 6 bases at J, leaving 19 bases unmatched. Germline CDR1 LGHDT, CDR2 YNNKEL (reference sequence). The CDR3 contains 21 residues. The CDR3 spells CASSQEAPSDREGALNSPLHF. The CDR3 nucleotides are TGTGCCAGCAGCCAAGAGGCCCCATCGGACAGGGAAGGCGCCCTTAATTCACCCCTCCACTTT.

This clone was counted only a few times. This sequence joins TRBV19 and TRBJ1-5, with D perhaps matching TRBD1 (6 bases). Germline V CDR1 and CDR2: LNHDA, SQIVND (reference sequence). This CDR3 spans 16 amino acids. V was pared by 4 bases and J by 4 bases, with 17 bases between. CDR3 region: CASSTPWGAENQPQHF. The CDR3 DNA sequence: TGTGCCAGTAGTACCCCGTGGGGGGCGGAAAATCAGCCCCAGCATTTT.

This clone appeared once. The rearrangement joins TRBV28 to TRBJ1-4; D is perhaps TRBD1 (6 bases). V lost 3 bases and J 8 bases, leaving 16 bases between the germline ends. Germline CDR1 is MDHEN and CDR2 is SYDVKM. This CDR3 is built from 15 residues. The CDR3 spells CASSFPQGVGEKLFF. The CDR3, as DNA: TGTGCCAGCAGTTTCCCACAGGGTGTTGGCGAAAAACTGTTTTTT. The full variable domain, rest sourced from reference TRBV28 and TRBJ1-4, is DVKVTQSSRYLVKRTGEKVFLECVQDMDHENMFWYRQDPGLGLRLIYFSYDVKMKEKGDIPEGYSVSREKKERFSLILESASTNQTSMYLCASSFPQGVGEKLFFGSGTQLSVL.

The chain has TRBV5-1 and TRBJ1-3; D is undetermined. Germline V lookup: CDR1 SGHRS, CDR2 YFSETQ. There are 16 residues in the CDR3. Trimming cost V 0 bases and J 4 bases, with 14 bases left between them. The CDR3 sequence: CASSLDRALGGNTIYF. The DNA of the CDR3 is TGCGCCAGCAGCTTGGATAGGGCTTTGGGAGGAAACACCATATATTTT.

The rearrangement links TRBV5-6 to TRBJ2-1, with 10 bases identical to TRBD1. CDR1 and CDR2 from the germline V gene are SGHDT and YYEEEE. The CDR3 sequence is 15 residues long. Unmatched junction bases numbered 6, after V lost 5 bases and J lost 4 bases. CDR3 DNA: TGTGCCAGCAGAGGAACGGGACAGGGGTACAATGAGCAGTTCTTC. Translation gives CASRGTGQGYNEQFF.

CDR3 in DNA: TGTGCCAGCAGCTTATCCGGGACAGGGTCCTACGAGCAGTACTTC. It codes for CASSLSGTGSYEQYF. J is TRBJ2-7 and V is TRBV5-5; TRBD1 matches 9 bases. Trimming at V came to 2 bases and at J to 1 base, leaving 4 bases not matched to a gene. From germline, CDR1 is SGHKS and CDR2 YYEKEE (reference sequence). The length of the CDR3 is 15 residues.

Notes on this clone: This specimen includes other DNA sequences encoding the same CDR3. This rearrangement joins TRBV24-1 to TRBJ2-3; the D is unclear. There are 13 residues in the CDR3. The V end was cut by 1 base, the J end by 3 bases, with 4 bases between. Germline assignment: CDR1 KGHDR and CDR2 SFDVKD. CDR3 bases: TGTGCCACCAGTGATTTTGGGACAGATACGCAGTATTTT. Its translation: CATSDFGTDTQYF.

This clone has a single count. V is TRBV7-3 and J is TRBJ2-1, with 9 bases lining up with TRBD2. V trimming: 5 bases; J trimming: 4 bases; junction bases outside the gene matches: 12. The V gene's germline CDR1 is SGHTA and CDR2 FQGTGA. This CDR3 spans 17 amino acids. In nucleotides, the CDR3 is TGTGCCAGCAGCCTAGTAGCGGGAGCAGGGTTTTACAATGAGCAGTTCTTC. Translated: CASSLVAGAGFYNEQFF.

The rearrangement links TRBV14 to TRBJ2-7, with TRBD2 identical over 7 bases. V lost 2 bases, J lost 2 bases, and 3 bases stayed unmatched. Germline V gene data show CDR1 as SGHDN and CDR2 as FVKESK. The CDR3 contains 14 residues. CDR3 nucleotide sequence: TGTGCCAGCAGCCAACGGGGGGACCCCTACGAGCAGTACTTC. It translates to CASSQRGDPYEQYF.

Notes on this clone: The same CDR3 also results from other DNA sequences found in this sample. The gene calls are TRBV11-3 and TRBJ2-4; no firm D call. Germline V gives CDR1 SGHNT, CDR2 YENEEA. The V and J ends lost 1 base and 2 bases respectively, with 0 bases between them. This CDR3 comprises 12 residues. This CDR3 reads CASSLAKNIQYF. The CDR3 DNA reads as TGTGCCAGCAGCTTAGCCAAAAACATTCAGTACTTC.